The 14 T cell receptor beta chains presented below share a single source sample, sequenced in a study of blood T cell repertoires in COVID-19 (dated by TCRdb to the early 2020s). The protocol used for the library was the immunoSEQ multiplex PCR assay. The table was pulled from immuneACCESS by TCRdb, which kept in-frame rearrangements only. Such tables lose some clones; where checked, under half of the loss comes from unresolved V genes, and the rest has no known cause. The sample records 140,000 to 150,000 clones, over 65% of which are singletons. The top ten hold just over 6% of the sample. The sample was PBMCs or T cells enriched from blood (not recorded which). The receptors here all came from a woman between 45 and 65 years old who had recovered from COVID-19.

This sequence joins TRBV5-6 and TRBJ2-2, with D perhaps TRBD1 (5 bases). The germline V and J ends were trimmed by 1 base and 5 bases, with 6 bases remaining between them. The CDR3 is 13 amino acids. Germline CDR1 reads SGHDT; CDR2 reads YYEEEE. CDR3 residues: CASSLSGTGELFF. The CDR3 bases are TGTGCCAGCAGCTTGTCAGGGACCGGGGAGCTGTTTTTT.

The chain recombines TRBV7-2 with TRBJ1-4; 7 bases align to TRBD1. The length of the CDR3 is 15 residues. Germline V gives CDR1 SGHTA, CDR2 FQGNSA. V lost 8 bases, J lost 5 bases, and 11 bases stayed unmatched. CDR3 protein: CASGRGGTANEKLFF. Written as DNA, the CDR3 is TGTGCCAGCGGCCGCGGCGGGACAGCAAATGAAAAACTGTTTTTT.

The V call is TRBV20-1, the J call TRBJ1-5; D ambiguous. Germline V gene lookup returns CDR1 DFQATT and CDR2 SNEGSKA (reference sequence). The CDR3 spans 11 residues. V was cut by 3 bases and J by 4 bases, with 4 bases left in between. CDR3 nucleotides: TGCAGTGCTAGCCTTAATCAGCCCCAGCATTTT. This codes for CSASLNQPQHF.

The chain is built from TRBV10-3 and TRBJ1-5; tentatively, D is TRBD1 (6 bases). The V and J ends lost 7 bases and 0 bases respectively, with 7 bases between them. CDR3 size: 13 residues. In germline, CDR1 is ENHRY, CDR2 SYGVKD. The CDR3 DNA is TGTGCCATCAAGGGGGATAGCAATCAGCCCCAGCATTTT. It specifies CAIKGDSNQPQHF.

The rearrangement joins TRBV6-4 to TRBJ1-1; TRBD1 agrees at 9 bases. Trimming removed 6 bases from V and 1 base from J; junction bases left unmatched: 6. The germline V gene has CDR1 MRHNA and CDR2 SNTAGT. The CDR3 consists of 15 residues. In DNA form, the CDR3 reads TGTGCCAGCAGCGAACAGGGACAGGGGAACACTGAAGCTTTCTTT. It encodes CASSEQGQGNTEAFF.

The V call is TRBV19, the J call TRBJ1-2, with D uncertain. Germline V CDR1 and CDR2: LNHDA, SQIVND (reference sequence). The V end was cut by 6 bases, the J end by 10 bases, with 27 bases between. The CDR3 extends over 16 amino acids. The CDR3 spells CASSPPGSPTDPSYTF. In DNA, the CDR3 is TGTGCCAGTAGCCCTCCCGGGAGCCCGACCGACCCCTCCTACACCTTC.

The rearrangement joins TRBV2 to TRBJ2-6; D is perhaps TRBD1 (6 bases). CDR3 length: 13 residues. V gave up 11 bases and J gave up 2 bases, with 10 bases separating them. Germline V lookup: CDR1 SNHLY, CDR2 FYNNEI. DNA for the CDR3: TGTGCCTCAACAGGGCCTGGGGCCAACGTCCTGACTTTC. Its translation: CASTGPGANVLTF. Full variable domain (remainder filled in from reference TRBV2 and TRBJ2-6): EPEVTQTPSHQVTQMGQEVILRCVPISNHLYFYWYRQILGQKVEFLVSFYNNEISEKSEIFDDQFSVERPDGSNFTLKIRSTKLEDSAMYFCASTGPGANVLTFGAGSRLTVL.

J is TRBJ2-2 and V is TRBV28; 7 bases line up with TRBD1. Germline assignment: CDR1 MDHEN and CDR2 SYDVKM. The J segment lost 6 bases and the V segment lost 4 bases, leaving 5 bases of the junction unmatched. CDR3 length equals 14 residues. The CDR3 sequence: CASSSQQGSGELFF. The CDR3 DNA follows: TGTGCCAGCAGTTCGCAACAGGGGTCCGGGGAGCTGTTTTTT.

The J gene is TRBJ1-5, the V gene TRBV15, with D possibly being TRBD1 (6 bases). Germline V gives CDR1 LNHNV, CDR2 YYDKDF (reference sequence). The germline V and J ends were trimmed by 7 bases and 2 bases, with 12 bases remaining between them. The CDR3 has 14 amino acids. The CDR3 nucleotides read TGTGCCACCACTTCACAGGGAGGCAATCAGCCCCAGCATTTT. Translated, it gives CATTSQGGNQPQHF.

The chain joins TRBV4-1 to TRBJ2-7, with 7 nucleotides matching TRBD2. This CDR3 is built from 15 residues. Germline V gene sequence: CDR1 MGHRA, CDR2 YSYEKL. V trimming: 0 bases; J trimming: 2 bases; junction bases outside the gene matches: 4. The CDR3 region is CASSQDPGGTYEQYV. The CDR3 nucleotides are TGCGCCAGCAGCCAAGATCCCGGGGGGACCTACGAGCAGTACGTC.

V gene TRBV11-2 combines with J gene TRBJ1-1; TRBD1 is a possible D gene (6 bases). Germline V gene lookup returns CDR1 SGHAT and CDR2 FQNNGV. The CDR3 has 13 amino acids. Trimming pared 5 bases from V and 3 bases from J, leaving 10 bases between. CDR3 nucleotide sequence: TGTGCCAGCAGCCTCGGACAGTACACTGAAGCTTTCTTT. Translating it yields CASSLGQYTEAFF.

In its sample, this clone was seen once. The CDR3 sequence is CASSLSRTGLNTEAFF. The CDR3 coding sequence is TGTGCCAGCAGCTTATCCAGGACAGGGTTAAACACTGAAGCTTTCTTT. J is TRBJ1-1 and V is TRBV7-2; 8 bases match TRBD1. CDR1 SGHTA and CDR2 FQGNSA come from the germline V gene. The CDR3 has 16 residues. V lost 2 bases to trimming and J lost 2 bases; unmatched junction nucleotides: 7.

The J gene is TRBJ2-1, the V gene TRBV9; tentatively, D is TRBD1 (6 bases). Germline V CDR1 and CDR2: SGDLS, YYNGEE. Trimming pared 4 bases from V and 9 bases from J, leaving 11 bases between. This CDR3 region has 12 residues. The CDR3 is CASSPTGIEQFF. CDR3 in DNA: TGTGCCAGCAGCCCTACAGGGATTGAGCAGTTCTTC.

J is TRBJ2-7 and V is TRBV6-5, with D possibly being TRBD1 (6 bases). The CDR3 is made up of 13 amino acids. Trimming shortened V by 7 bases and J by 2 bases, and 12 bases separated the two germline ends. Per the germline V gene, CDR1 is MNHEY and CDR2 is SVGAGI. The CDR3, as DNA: TGTGCCAGCACCGGGACATTCACCTACGAGCAGTACTTC. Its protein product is CASTGTFTYEQYF.